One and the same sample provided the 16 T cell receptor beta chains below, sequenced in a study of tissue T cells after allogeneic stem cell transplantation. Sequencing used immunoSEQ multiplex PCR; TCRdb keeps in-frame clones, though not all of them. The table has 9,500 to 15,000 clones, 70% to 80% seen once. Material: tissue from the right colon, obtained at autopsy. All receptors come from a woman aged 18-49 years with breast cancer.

This CDR3 reads CASRPPASNEQFF. The CDR3 coding sequence is TGTGCCAGCAGACCTCCCGCCAGCAATGAGCAGTTCTTC. The V gene is TRBV2, the J gene TRBJ2-1; D ambiguous. V gave up 6 bases and J gave up 6 bases, with 12 bases separating them. This CDR3 has 13 amino acids. CDR1 and CDR2 from the germline V gene are SNHLY and FYNNEI.

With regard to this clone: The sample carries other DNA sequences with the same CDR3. The CDR3 protein is CASSRTSGSYEQYF. Here the CDR3 DNA reads TGTGCCAGCAGTAGGACTAGCGGGTCCTACGAGCAGTACTTC. The chain is built from TRBV2 and TRBJ2-7; the match to TRBD2 covers 11 bases. Per the germline V gene, CDR1 is SNHLY and CDR2 is FYNNEI. This CDR3 contains 14 residues. V shed 5 bases, J shed 1 base, and the junction held 1 base outside the gene matches.

CDR3 sequence reads: CASSSPDRPAFF. The CDR3 coding sequence is TGTGCCAGCAGCTCACCTGACAGGCCAGCTTTCTTT. The V gene is TRBV7-9, the J gene TRBJ1-1, with D possibly being TRBD1 (6 bases). The germline V gene has CDR1 SEHNR and CDR2 FQNEAQ (reference sequence). The V and J ends lost 4 bases and 10 bases respectively, with 13 bases between them. The CDR3 is 12 residues long. The whole variable domain, remainder taken from reference TRBV7-9 and TRBJ1-1, is DTGVSQNPRHKITKRGQNVTFRCDPISEHNRLYWYRQTLGQGPEFLTYFQNEAQLEKSRLLSDRFSAERPKGSFSTLEIQRTEQGDSAMYLCASSSPDRPAFFGQGTRLTVV.

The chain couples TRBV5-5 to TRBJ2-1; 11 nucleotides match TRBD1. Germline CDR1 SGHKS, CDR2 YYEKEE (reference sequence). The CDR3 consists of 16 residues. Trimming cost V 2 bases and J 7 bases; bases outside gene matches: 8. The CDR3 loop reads CASSLSLDRGRNEQFF. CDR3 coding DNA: TGTGCCAGCAGCTTAAGTTTGGACAGGGGGCGTAATGAGCAGTTCTTC. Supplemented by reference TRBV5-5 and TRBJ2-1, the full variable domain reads DAGVTQSPTHLIKTRGQQVTLRCSPISGHKSVSWYQQVLGQGPQFIFQYYEKEERGRGNFPDRFSARQFPNYSSELNVNALLLGDSALYLCASSLSLDRGRNEQFFGPGTRLTVL.

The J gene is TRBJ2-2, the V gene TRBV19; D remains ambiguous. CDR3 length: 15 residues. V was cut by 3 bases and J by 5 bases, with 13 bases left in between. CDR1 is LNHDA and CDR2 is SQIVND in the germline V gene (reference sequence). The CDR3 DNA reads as TGTGCCAGTAGTATGAACGCGGCCGTTACCGGGGAGCTGTTTTTT. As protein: CASSMNAAVTGELFF. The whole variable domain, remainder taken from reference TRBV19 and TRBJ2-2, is DGGITQSPKYLFRKEGQNVTLSCEQNLNHDAMYWYRQDPGQGLRLIYYSQIVNDFQKGDIAEGYSVSREKKESFPLTVTSAQKNPTAFYLCASSMNAAVTGELFFGEGSRLTVL.

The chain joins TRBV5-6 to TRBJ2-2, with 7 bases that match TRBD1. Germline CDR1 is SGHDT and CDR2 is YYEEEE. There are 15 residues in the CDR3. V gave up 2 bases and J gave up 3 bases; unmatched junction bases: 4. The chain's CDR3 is CASSLVQGDTGELFF. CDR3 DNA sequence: TGTGCCAGCAGCTTAGTTCAGGGGGACACCGGGGAGCTGTTTTTT.

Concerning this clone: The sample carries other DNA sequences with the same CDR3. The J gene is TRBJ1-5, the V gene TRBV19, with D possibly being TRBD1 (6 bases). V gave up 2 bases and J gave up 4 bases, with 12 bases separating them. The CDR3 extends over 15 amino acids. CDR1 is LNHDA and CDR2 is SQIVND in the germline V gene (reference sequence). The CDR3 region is CASSIRDTLNQPQHF. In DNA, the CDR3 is TGTGCCAGTAGTATAAGGGACACGCTGAATCAGCCCCAGCATTTT.

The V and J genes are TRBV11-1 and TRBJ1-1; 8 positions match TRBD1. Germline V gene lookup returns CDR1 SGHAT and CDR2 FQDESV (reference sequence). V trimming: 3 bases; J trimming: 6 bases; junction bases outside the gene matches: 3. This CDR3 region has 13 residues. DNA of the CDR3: TGTGCCAGCAGCTTTAACAGGGGGTCTGAAGCTTTCTTT. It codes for CASSFNRGSEAFF.

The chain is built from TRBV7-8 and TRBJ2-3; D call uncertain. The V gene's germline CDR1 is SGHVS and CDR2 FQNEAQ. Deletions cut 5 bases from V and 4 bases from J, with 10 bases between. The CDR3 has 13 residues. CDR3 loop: CASSPRVPDTQYF. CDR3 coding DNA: TGTGCCAGCAGCCCAAGAGTCCCAGATACGCAGTATTTT. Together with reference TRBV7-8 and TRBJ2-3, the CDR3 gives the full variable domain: GAGVSQSPRYKVAKRGQDVALRCDPISGHVSLFWYQQALGQGPEFLTYFQNEAQLDKSGLPSDRFFAERPEGSVSTLKIQRTQQEDSAVYLCASSPRVPDTQYFGPGTRLTVL.

CDR3 sequence (DNA): TGTGCCAGCAGCCGACCATATACTAGCGGAAACTACGAGCAGTACTTC. This sequence encodes CASSRPYTSGNYEQYF. This sequence joins TRBV5-6 and TRBJ2-7; 8 bases match TRBD2. The V segment lost 4 bases and the J segment 3 bases; nucleotides outside the gene matches: 12. The germline V gene encodes CDR1 SGHDT and CDR2 YYEEEE. This CDR3 has 16 residues.

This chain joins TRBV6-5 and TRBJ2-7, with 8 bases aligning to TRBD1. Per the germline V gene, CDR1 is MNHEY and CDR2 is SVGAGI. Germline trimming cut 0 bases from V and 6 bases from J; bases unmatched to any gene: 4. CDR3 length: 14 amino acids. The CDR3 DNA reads TGTGCCAGCAGTTACTCCTCAGGGGGCACCGAGCAGTACTTC. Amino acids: CASSYSSGGTEQYF.

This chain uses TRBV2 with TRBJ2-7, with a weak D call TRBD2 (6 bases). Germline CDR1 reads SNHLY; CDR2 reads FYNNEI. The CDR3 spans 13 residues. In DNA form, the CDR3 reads TGTGCCAGCAGTGAACCGGTTAGGGACTCCCACGTAGTG. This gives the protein CASSEPVRDSHVV.

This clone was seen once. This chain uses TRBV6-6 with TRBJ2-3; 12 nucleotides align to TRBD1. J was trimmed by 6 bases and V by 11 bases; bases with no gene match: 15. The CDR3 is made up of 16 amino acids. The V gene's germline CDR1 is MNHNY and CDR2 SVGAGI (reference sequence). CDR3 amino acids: CAGTGGGTGGEDTQYF. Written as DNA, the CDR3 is TGTGCCGGGACGGGGGGAGGGACAGGGGGCGAGGATACGCAGTATTTT.

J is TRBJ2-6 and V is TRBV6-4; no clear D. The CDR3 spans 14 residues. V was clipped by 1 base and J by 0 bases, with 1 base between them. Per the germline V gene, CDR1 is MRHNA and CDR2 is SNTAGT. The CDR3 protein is CASSDFSGANVLTF. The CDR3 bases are TGTGCCAGCAGTGACTTCTCTGGGGCCAACGTCCTGACTTTC.

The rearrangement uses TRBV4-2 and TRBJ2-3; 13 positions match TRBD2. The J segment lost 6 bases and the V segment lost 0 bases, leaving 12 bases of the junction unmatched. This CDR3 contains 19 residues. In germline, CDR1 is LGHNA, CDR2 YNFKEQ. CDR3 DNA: TGTGCCAGCAGCCAAGAAAGGACTAGCGGGAGTACGCGGACGGATACGCAGTATTTT. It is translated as CASSQERTSGSTRTDTQYF.

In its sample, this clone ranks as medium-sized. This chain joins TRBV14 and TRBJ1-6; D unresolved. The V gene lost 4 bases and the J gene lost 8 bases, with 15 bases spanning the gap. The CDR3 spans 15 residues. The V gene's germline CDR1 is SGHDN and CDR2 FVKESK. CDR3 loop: CASSLRVASDSPLHF. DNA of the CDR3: TGTGCCAGCAGCCTTAGGGTGGCGAGCGATTCACCCCTCCACTTT.